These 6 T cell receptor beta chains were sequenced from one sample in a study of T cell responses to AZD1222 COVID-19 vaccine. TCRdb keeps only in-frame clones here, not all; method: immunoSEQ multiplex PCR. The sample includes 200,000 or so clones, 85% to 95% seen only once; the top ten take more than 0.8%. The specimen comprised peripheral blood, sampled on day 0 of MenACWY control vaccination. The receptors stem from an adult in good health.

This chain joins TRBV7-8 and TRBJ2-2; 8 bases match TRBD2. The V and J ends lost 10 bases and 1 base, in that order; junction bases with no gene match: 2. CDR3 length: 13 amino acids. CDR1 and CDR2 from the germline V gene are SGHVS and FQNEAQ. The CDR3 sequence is CATRGGNTGELFF. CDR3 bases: TGTGCCACCCGGGGGGGGAACACCGGGGAGCTGTTTTTT.

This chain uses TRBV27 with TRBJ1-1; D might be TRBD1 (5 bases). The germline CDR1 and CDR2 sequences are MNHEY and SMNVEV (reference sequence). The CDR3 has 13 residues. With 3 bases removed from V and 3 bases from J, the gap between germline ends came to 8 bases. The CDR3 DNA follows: TGTGCCAGCAGTTTCGAGGGGTACACTGAAGCTTTCTTT. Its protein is CASSFEGYTEAFF.

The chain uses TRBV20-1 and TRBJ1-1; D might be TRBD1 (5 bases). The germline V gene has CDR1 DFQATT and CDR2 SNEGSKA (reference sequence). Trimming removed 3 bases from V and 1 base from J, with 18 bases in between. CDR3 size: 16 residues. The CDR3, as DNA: TGCAGTGCTAGTCCCCAGGGAGGGATTCCGAACACTGAAGCTTTCTTT. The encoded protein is CSASPQGGIPNTEAFF.

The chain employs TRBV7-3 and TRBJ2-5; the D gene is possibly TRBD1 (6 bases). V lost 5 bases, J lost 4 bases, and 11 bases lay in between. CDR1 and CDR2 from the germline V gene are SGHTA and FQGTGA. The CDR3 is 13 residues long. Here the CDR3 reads CASSLKGGETQYF. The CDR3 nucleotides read TGTGCCAGCAGCCTAAAAGGGGGAGAGACCCAGTACTTC.

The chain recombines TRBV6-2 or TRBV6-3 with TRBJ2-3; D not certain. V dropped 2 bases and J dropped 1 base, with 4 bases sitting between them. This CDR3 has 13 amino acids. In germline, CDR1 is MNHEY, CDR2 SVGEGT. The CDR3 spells CASSYGGTDTQYF. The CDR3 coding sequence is TGTGCCAGCAGTTACGGCGGCACAGATACGCAGTATTTT.

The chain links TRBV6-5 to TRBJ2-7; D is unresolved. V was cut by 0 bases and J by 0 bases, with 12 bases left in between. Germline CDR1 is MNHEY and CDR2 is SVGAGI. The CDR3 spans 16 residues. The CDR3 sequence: CASSYSKFAGSYEQYF. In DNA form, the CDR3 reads TGTGCCAGCAGTTACTCGAAATTCGCAGGCTCCTACGAGCAGTACTTC.